Listed below are T cell receptor beta chains from one sample, sequenced in a study of vaccination and CD4 T cells after COVID-19. TCRdb reprocessed the PCR reads with MiXCR, giving one entry per CDR3 protein. The repertoire holds 25,000 to 35,000 distinct CDR3 sequences, with around 49% as singletons. This specimen was CD4+ T cells from blood, taken about 7 months after SARS-CoV-2 vaccination. These receptors were collected from a human donor who had recovered from COVID-19. The CDR3 runs from the conserved cysteine through the conserved F or W. D genes are given only for firm matches. The size entry is marked missing in some rows and otherwise reads once, few, many or a size class.

>TRBJ2-7|18|-|TRBV6-5|TRBD2
CASSYSSGLAGGSYEQYF
TGTGCCAGCAGTTACTCCTCCGGGCTAGCGGGAGGGTCCTACGAGCAGTACTTC
>TRBJ2-7|14|-|TRBV20-1|TRBD1
CSANPPGQAYEQYF
TGCAGTGCTAACCCCCCGGGACAGGCCTACGAGCAGTACTTC
>TRBJ2-1|15|-|TRBV19|TRBD2
CASKAQGGLGGEQFF
TGTGCCAGTAAGGCGCAGGGAGGGCTTGGCGGTGAGCAGTTCTTC
>TRBJ1-3|14|-|TRBV7-2|-
CASSPPGVGNTIYF
TGTGCCAGCAGCCCTCCGGGAGTTGGAAACACCATATATTTT
>TRBJ1-1|15|-|TRBV28|-
CASRAAGPKDTEAFF
TGTGCCAGCAGGGCGGCCGGTCCCAAGGACACTGAAGCTTTCTTT
>TRBJ1-5|14|-|TRBV6-1|TRBD1
CASSAGTGNQPQHF
TGTGCCAGCAGTGCCGGGACAGGCAATCAGCCCCAGCATTTT
>TRBJ2-5|12|few|TRBV20-1|-
CSAFRDQETQYF
TGCAGTGCCTTTCGGGACCAAGAGACCCAGTACTTC
>TRBJ1-3|15|-|TRBV7-6|-
CASSMEFASGNTIYF
TGTGCCAGCAGCATGGAATTTGCTTCTGGAAACACCATATATTTT
>TRBJ2-5|13|once|TRBV20-1|-
CSARDLVAWAQYF
TGCAGTGCTAGAGATCTGGTTGCCTGGGCCCAGTACTTC
>TRBJ2-3|15|-|TRBV4-1|-
CASSQSGASTDTQYF
TGCGCCAGCAGCCAGAGCGGCGCTAGCACAGATACGCAGTATTTT
>TRBJ2-7|15|-|TRBV19|TRBD2
CASSSSGVSSYEQYF
TGTGCCAGTAGTAGTAGCGGGGTCAGCTCCTACGAGCAGTACTTC
>TRBJ1-2|14|-|TRBV10-3|TRBD1
CAISDPDRGHGYTF
TGTGCCATCAGTGACCCGGACAGGGGACATGGCTACACCTTC
>TRBJ1-1|13|-|TRBV5-4|-
CASSADRYTEAFF
TGTGCCAGCAGTGCGGACCGCTACACTGAAGCTTTCTTT
>TRBJ2-1|13|few|TRBV7-9|-
CASSLGSLNEQFF
TGTGCCAGCAGCTTAGGTTCACTCAATGAGCAGTTCTTC
>TRBJ1-2|15|-|TRBV18|-
CASSHASTEGGGYTF
TGTGCCAGCTCACACGCCTCGACGGAGGGCGGAGGCTACACCTTC
>TRBJ2-1|15|-|TRBV15|-
CATSKTPGPENEQFF
TGTGCCACCAGCAAGACACCCGGGCCGGAGAATGAGCAGTTCTTC
>TRBJ1-5|15|-|TRBV28|TRBD1
CASSSEQGINQPQHF
TGTGCCAGCAGTTCCGAACAGGGGATCAATCAGCCCCAGCATTTT
>TRBJ1-3|13|-|TRBV4-1|-
CASSQDLGNTIYF
TGCGCCAGCAGCCAAGATTTAGGAAACACCATATATTTT
>TRBJ1-6|14|few|TRBV20-1|TRBD1
CSAENTGDNSPLHF
TGCAGTGCCGAAAATACAGGGGATAATTCACCCCTCCACTTT
>TRBJ2-2|16|-|TRBV6-1|TRBD2
CASSRLAWIRTGELFF
TGTGCCAGCAGCCGACTAGCGTGGATACGCACCGGGGAGCTGTTTTTT
>TRBJ2-4|16|-|TRBV7-8|-
CASSSGPDRTVNIQYF
TGTGCCAGCAGCTCCGGACCCGATAGGACTGTAAACATTCAGTACTTC
>TRBJ1-6|15|once|TRBV5-1|TRBD1
CASSLDPGGSSPLHF
TGCGCCAGCAGCTTGGACCCAGGGGGCTCATCACCCCTCCACTTT
>TRBJ2-7|15|-|TRBV10-3|TRBD2
CAISEDRSGNYEQYF
TGTGCCATCAGTGAGGACCGCAGCGGGAACTACGAGCAGTACTTC
>TRBJ2-5|19|-|TRBV6-4|TRBD2
CASSYSWYGLIAGDETQYF
TGTGCCAGCAGTTACTCATGGTACGGGTTGATAGCGGGAGATGAGACCCAGTACTTC
>TRBJ2-1|16|few|TRBV20-1|TRBD2
CSARGGLAGVLDEQFF
TGCAGTGCTAGAGGAGGACTAGCGGGAGTTCTCGATGAGCAGTTCTTC
>TRBJ2-1|14|few|TRBV19|TRBD1
CASSSWTGNNEQFF
TGTGCCAGTAGTTCCTGGACAGGCAACAATGAGCAGTTCTTC
>TRBJ1-1|12|-|TRBV20-1|-
CSARDLVAEAFF
TGCAGTGCTAGAGATCTGGTCGCTGAAGCTTTCTTT
>TRBJ1-5|13|once|TRBV7-8|-
CASSLTRDQPQHF
TGTGCCAGCAGCTTGACAAGGGATCAGCCCCAGCATTTT
>TRBJ2-3|15|once|TRBV4-1|TRBD1
CASSQGQGGTDTQYF
TGCGCCAGCAGCCAAGGACAGGGGGGCACAGATACGCAGTATTTT
>TRBJ2-5|14|-|TRBV10-3|-
CAIRRDGFQETQYF
TGTGCCATCAGACGGGACGGCTTCCAAGAGACCCAGTACTTC